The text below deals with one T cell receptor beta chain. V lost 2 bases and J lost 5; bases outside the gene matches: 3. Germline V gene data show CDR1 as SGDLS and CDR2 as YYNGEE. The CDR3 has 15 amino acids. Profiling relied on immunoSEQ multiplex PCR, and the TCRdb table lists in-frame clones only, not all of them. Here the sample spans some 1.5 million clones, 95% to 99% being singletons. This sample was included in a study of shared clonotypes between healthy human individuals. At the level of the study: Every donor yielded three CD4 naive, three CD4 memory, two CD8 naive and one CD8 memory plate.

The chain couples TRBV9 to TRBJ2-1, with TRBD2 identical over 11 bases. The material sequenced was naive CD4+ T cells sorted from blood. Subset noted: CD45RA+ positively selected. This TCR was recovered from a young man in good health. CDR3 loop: CASSVTSGGHNEQFF. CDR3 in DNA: TGTGCCAGCAGCGTCACTAGCGGGGGCCACAATGAGCAGTTCTTC.